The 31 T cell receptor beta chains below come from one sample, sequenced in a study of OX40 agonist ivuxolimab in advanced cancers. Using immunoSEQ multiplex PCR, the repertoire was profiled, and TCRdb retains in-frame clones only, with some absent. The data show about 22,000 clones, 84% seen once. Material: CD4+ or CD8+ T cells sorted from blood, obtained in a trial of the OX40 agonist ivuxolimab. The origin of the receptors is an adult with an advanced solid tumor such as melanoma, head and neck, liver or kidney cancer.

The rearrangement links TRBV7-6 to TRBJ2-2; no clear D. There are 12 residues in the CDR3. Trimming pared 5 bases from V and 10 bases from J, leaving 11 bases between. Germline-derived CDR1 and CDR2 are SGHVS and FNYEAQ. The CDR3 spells CASSDTQAELFF. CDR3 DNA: TGTGCCAGCAGCGACACTCAGGCGGAGCTGTTTTTT.

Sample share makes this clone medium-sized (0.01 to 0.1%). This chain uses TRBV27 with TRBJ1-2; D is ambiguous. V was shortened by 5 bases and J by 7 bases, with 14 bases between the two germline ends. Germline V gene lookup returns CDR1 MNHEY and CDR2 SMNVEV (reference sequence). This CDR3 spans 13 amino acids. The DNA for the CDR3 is TGTGCCAGCAGTCCCACCCAAGGAGGTGGCTACACCTTC. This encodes CASSPTQGGGYTF.

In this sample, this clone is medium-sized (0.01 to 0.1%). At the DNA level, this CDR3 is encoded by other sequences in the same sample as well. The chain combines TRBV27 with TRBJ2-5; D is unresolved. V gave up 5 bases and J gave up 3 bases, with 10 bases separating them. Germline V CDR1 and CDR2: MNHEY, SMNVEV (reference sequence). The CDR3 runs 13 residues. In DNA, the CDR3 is TGTGCCAGCAGTCCGACATCTGAAGAGACCCAGTACTTC. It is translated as CASSPTSEETQYF.

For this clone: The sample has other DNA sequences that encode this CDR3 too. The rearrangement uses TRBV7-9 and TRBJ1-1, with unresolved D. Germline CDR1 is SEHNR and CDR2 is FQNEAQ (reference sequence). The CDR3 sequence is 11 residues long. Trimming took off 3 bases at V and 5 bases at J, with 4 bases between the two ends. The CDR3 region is CASSLGTEAFF. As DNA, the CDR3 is TGTGCCAGCAGCTTGGGTACTGAAGCTTTCTTT.

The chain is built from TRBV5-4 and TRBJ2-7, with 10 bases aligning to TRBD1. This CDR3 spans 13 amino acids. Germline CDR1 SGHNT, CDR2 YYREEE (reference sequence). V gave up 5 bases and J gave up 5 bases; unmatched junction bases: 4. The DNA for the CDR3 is TGTGCCAGCAGTGAGGGGACAGGGGACGAGCAGTACTTC. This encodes CASSEGTGDEQYF.

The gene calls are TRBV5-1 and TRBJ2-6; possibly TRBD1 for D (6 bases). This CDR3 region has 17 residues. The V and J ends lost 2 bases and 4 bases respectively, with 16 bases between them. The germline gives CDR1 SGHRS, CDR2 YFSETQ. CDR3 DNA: TGCGCCAGCAGCTTCGGGGTAGGGGGACCCGGGGCCAACGTCCTGACTTTC. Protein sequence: CASSFGVGGPGANVLTF.

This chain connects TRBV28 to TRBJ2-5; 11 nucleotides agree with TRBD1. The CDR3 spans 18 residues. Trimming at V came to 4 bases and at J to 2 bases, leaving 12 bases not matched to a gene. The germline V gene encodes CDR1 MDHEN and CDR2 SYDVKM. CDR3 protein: CASSSGRWTGGQQETQYF. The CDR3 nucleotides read TGTGCCAGCAGTTCGGGGAGATGGACAGGGGGCCAACAAGAGACCCAGTACTTC.

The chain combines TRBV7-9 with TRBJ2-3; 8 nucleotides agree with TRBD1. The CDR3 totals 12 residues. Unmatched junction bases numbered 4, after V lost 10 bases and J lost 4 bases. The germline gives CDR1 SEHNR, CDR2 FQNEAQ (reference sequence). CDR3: CATRTGPDTQYF. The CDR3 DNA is TGTGCCACTCGGACAGGGCCAGATACGCAGTATTTT. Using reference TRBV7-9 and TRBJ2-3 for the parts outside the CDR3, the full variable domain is DTGVSQNPRHKITKRGQNVTFRCDPISEHNRLYWYRQTLGQGPEFLTYFQNEAQLEKSRLLSDRFSAERPKGSFSTLEIQRTEQGDSAMYLCATRTGPDTQYFGPGTRLTVL.

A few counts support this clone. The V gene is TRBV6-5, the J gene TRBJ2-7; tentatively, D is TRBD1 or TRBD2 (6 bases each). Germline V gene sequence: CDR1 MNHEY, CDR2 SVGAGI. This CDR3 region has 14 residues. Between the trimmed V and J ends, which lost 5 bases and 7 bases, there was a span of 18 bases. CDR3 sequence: CASSGGTWIGEQYF. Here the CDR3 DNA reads TGTGCCAGCAGTGGGGGGACATGGATTGGGGAGCAGTACTTC.

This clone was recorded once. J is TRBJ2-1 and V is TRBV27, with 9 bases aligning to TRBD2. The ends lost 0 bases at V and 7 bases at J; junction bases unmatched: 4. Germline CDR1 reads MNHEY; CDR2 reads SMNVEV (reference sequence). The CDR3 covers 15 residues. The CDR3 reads CASSLSSSGVNEQFF. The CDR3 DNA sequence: TGTGCCAGCAGTTTATCGTCTAGCGGGGTAAATGAGCAGTTCTTC.

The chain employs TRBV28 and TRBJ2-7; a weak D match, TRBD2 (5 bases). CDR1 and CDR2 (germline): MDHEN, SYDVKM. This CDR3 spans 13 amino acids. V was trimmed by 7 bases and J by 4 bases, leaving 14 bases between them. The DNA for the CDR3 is TGTGCCAGCACCCTGGACGGGATTTACGAGCAGTACTTC. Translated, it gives CASTLDGIYEQYF.

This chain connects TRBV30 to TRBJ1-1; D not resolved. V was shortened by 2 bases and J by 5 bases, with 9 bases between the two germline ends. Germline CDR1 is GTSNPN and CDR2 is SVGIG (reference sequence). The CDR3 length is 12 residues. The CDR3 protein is CAWSHGGTEAFF. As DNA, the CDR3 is TGTGCCTGGAGTCATGGTGGGACTGAAGCTTTCTTT.

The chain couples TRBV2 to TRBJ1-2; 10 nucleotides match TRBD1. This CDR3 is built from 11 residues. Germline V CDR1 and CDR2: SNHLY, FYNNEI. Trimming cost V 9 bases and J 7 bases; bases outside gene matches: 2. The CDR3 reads CARGQGLGYTF. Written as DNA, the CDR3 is TGTGCCAGGGGACAGGGGCTTGGCTACACCTTC.

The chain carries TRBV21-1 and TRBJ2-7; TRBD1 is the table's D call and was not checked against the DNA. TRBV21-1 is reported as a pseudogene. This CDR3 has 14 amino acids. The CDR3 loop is CASSWDRGVYEQYF. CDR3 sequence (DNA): TGTGCCAGCAGCTGGGACAGGGGCGTCTACGAGCAGTACTTC.

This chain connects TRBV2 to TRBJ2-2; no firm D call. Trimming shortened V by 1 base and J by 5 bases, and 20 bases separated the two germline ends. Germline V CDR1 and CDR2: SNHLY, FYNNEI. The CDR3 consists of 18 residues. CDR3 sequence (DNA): TGTGCCAGCAGTGAAGGTGGCAGGACCGCTTATCGGACCGGGGAGCTGTTTTTT. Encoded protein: CASSEGGRTAYRTGELFF.

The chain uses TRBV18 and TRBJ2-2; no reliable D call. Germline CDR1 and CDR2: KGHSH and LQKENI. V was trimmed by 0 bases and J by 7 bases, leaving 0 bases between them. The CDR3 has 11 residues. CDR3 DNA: TGTGCCAGCTCACCACCCGGGGAGCTGTTTTTT. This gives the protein CASSPPGELFF.

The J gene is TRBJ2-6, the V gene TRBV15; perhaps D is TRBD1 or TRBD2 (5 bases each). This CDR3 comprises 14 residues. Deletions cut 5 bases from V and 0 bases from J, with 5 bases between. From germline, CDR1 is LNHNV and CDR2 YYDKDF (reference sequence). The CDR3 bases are TGTGCCACCAGCGGGGGCTCTGGGGCCAACGTCCTGACTTTC. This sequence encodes CATSGGSGANVLTF.

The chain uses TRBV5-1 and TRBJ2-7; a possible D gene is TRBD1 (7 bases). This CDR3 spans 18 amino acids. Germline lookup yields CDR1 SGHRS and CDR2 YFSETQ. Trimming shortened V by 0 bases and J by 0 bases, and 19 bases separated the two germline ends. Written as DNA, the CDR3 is TGCGCCAGCAGCTTGGTAAGTGCGGGACAGTTAATCTCCTACGAGCAGTACTTC. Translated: CASSLVSAGQLISYEQYF.

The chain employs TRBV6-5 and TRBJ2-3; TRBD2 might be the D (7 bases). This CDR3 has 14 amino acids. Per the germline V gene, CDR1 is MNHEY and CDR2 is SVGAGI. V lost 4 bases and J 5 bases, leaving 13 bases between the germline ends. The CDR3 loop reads CASSFGGRLDTQYF. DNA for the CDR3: TGTGCCAGCAGTTTCGGGGGGCGTTTAGATACGCAGTATTTT.

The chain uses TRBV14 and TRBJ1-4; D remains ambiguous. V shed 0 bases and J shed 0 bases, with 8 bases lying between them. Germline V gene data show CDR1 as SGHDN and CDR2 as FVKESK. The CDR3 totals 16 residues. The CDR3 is CASSQEAYATNEKLFF. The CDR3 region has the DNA TGTGCCAGCAGCCAAGAAGCTTATGCAACTAATGAAAAACTGTTTTTT.

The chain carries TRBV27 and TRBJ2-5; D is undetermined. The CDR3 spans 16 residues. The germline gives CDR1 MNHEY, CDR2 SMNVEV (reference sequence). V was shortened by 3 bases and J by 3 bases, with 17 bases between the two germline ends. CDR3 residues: CASSFLGNLKEETQYF. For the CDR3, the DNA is TGTGCCAGCAGTTTTTTGGGAAACCTAAAGGAAGAGACCCAGTACTTC.

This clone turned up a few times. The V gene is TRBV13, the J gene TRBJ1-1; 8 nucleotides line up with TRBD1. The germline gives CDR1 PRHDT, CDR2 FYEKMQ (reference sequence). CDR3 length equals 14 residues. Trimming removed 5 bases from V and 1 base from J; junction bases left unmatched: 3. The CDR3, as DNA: TGTGCCAGCAGCCTCGGACAGGGGAACACTGAAGCTTTCTTT. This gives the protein CASSLGQGNTEAFF.

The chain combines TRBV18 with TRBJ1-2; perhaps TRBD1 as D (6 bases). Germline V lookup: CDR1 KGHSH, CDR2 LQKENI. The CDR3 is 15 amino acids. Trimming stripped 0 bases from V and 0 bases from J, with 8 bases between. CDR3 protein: CASSPPGGPNYGYTF. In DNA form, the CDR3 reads TGTGCCAGCTCACCACCGGGGGGGCCTAACTATGGCTACACCTTC.

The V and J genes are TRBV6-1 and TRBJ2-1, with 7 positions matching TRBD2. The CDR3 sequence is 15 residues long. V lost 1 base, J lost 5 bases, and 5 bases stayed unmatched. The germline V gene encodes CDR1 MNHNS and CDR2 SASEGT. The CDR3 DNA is TGTGCCAGCAGTGAAGTGCGGGGAGGGGACAATGAGCAGTTCTTC. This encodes CASSEVRGGDNEQFF.

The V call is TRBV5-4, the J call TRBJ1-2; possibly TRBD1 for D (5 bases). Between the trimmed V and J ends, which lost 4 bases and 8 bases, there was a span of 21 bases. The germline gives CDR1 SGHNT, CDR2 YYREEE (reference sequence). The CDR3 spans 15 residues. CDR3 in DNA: TGTGCCAGCAGCCGACCGGCGGGGGGACCATTAGGCTACACCTTC. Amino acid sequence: CASSRPAGGPLGYTF.

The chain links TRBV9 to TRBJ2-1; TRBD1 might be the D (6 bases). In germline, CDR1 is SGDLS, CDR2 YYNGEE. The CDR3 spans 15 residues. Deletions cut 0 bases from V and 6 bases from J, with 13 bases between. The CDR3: CASSVDGQRSNEQFF. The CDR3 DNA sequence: TGTGCCAGCAGCGTAGATGGACAGCGGTCCAATGAGCAGTTCTTC.

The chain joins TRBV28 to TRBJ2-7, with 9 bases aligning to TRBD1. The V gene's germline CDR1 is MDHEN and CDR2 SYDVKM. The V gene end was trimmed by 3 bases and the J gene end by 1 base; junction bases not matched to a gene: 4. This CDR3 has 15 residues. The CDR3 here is CASSLSGQGSYEQYF. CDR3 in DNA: TGTGCCAGCAGTTTGTCGGGACAGGGTTCCTACGAGCAGTACTTC.

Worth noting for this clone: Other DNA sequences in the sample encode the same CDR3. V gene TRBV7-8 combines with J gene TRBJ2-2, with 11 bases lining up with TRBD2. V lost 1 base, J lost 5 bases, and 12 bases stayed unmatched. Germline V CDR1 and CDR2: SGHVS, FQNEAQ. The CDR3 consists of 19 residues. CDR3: CASSLVAVGSGRGTGELFF. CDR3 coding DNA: TGTGCCAGCAGCTTAGTGGCGGTTGGTAGCGGGAGGGGAACCGGGGAGCTGTTTTTT.

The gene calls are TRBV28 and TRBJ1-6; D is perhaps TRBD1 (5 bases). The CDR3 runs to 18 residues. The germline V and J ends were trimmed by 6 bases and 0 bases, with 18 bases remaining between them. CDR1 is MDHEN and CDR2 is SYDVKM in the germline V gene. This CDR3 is CASSSMATASSYNSPLHF. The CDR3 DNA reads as TGTGCCAGCAGCTCGATGGCGACAGCAAGCTCCTATAATTCACCCCTCCACTTT.

This chain's CDR3 is CASSWETGFSSTDTQYF. In nucleotides, the CDR3 is TGTGCCAGCAGCTGGGAGACAGGGTTTTCTAGCACAGATACGCAGTATTTT. The J gene is TRBJ2-3, the V gene TRBV28, with 7 nucleotides matching TRBD1. Germline CDR1 and CDR2: MDHEN and SYDVKM. V gave up 6 bases and J gave up 0 bases; unmatched junction bases: 12. The CDR3 contains 17 residues. Complete variable domain (other parts from reference TRBV28 and TRBJ2-3): DVKVTQSSRYLVKRTGEKVFLECVQDMDHENMFWYRQDPGLGLRLIYFSYDVKMKEKGDIPEGYSVSREKKERFSLILESASTNQTSMYLCASSWETGFSSTDTQYFGPGTRLTVL.

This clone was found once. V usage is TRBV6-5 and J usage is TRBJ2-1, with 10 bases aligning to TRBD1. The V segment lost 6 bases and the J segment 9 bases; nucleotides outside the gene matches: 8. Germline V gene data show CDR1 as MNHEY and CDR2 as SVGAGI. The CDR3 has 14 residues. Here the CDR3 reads CASSRDRGGSEQFF. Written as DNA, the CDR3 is TGTGCCAGCAGCCGGGACAGGGGAGGTAGTGAGCAGTTCTTC.